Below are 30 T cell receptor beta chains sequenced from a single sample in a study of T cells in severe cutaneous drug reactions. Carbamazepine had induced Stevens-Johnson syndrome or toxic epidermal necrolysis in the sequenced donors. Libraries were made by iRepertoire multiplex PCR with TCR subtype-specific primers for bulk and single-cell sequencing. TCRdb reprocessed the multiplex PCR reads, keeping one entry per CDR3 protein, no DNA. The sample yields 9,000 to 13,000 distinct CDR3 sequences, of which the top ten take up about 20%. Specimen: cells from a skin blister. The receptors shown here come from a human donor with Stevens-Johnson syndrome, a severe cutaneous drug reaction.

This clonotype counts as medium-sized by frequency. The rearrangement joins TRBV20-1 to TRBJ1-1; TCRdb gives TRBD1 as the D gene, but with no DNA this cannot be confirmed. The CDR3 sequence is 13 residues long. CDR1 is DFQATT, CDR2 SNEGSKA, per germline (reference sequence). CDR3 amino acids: CSASGQGAIEAFF.

The CDR3 spells CSVNGRLAGRGGTDTQYF. The chain couples TRBV29-1 to TRBJ2-3; lacking DNA, the TRBD2 call made by TCRdb goes unchecked. There are 18 residues in the CDR3. The germline CDR1 and CDR2 sequences are SQVTM and ANQGSEA.

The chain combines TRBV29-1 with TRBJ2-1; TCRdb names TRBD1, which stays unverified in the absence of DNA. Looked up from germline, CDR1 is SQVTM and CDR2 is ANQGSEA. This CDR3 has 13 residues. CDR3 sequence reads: CSVDSPGENEQFF.

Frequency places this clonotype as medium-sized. CDR3 residues: CSAAGTGPNGYTF. The J gene is TRBJ1-2, the V gene TRBV20-1; TCRdb proposes TRBD1, but this gene call is untestable without DNA. This CDR3 spans 13 amino acids. Germline CDR1 reads DFQATT; CDR2 reads SNEGSKA (reference sequence).

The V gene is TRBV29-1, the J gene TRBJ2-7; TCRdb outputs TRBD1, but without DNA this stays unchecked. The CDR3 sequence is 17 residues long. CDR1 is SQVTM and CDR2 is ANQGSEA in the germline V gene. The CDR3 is CSVEDDFGQGASYEQYF.

The CDR3 is CSVPESFNEQFF. The rearrangement links TRBV29-1 to TRBJ2-1. CDR1 is SQVTM, CDR2 ANQGSEA, per germline. The length of the CDR3 is 12 residues.

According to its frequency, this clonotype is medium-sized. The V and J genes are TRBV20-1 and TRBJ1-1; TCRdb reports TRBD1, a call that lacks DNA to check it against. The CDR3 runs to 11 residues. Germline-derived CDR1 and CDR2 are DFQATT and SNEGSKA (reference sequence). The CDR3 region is CSEGGNTEAFF.

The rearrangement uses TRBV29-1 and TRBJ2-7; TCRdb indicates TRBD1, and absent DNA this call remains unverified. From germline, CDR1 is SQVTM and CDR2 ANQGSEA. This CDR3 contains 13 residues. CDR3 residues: CSVERQGAFEQYF.

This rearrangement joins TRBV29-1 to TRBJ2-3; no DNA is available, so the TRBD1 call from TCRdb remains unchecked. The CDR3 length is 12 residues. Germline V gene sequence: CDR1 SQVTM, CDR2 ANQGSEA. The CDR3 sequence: CSVGEVTDTQYF.

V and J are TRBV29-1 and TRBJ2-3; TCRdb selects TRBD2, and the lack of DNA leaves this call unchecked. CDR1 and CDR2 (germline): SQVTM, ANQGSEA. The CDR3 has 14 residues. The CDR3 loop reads CSVGLAGSTDTQYF.

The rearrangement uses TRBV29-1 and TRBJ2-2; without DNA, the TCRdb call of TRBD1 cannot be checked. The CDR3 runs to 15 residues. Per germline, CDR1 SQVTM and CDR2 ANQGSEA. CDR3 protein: CSVFPQGKNAGELFF.

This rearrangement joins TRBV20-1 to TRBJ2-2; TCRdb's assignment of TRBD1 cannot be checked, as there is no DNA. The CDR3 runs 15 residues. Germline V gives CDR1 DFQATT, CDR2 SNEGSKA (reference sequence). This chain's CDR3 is CSARTLAGPTGELFF.

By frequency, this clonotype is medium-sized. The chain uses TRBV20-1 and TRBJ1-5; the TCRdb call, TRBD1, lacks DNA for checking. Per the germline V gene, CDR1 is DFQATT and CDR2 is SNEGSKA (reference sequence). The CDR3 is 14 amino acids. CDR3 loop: CSATDRADNQPQHF.

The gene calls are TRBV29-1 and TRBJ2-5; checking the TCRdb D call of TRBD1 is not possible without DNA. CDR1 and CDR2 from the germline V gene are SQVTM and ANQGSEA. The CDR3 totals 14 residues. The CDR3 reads CSVPRWAGTETQYF.

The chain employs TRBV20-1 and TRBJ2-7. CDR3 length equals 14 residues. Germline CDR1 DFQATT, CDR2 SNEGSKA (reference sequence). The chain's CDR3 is CSARQGRSSYEQYF.

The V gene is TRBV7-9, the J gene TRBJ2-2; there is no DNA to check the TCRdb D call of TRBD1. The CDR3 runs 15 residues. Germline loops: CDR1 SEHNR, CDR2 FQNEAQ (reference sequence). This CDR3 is CASAPTGSFNWELFF.

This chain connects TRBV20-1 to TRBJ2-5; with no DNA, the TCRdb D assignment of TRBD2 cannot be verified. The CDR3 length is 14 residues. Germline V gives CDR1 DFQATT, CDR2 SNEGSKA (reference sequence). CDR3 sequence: CSAGSGSDQETQYF.

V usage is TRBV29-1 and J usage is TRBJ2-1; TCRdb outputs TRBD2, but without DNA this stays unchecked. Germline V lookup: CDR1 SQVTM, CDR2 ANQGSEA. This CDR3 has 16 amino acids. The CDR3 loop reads CSVEASPGLATDEQFF.

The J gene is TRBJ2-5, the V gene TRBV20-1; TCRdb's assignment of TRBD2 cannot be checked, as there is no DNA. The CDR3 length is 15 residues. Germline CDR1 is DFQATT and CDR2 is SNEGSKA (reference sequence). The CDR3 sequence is CSARDHGRAEETQYF.

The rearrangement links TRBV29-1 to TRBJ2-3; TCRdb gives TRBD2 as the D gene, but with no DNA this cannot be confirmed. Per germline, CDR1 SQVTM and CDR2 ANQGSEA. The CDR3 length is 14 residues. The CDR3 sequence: CSSVLAGGGDTQYF.

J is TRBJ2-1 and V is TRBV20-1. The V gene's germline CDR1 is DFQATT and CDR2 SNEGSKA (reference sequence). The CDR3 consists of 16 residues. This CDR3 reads CSARGINDITNNEQFF.

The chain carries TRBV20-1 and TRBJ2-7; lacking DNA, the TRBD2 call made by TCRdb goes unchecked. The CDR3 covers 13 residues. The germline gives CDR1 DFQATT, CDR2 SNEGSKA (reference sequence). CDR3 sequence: CSASPLVAPPQYF.

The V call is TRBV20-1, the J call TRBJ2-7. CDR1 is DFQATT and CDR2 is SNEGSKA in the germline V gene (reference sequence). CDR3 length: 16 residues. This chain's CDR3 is CSASLVSLHLSYEQYF.

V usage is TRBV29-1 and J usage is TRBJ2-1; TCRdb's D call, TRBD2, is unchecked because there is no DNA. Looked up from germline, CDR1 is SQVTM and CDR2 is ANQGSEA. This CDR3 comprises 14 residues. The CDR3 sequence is CSVREAGGRNEQFF.

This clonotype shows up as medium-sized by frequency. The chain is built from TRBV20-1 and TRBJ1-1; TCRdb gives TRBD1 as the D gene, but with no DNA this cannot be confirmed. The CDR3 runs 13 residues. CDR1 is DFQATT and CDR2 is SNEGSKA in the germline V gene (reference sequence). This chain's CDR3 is CSASTGWNTEAFF.

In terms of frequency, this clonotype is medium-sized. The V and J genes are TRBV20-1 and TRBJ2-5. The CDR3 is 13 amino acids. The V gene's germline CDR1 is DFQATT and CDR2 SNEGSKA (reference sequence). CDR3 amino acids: CSARDANSETQYF.

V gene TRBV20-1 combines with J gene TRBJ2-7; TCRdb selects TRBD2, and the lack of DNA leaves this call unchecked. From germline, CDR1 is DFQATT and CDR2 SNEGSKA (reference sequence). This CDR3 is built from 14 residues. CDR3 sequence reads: CSAYSRDYSYEQYF.

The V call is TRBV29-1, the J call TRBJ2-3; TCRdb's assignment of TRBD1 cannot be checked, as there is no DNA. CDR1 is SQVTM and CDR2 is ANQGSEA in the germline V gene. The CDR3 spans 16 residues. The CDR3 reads CSVNRRQGWGTDTQYF.

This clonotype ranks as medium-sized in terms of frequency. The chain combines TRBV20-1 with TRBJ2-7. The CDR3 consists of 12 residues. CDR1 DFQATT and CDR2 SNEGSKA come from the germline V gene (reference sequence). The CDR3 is CSAREVSYEQYF.

CDR3 in amino acids: CSRLAGDERQFF. V and J are TRBV29-1 and TRBJ2-1; absent DNA, TCRdb's TRBD2 call cannot be checked. The CDR3 length is 12 residues. The germline CDR1 and CDR2 sequences are SQVTM and ANQGSEA.